Each of the 21 T cell receptor beta chains below was sequenced from the same sample in a study of blood T cell repertoires in COVID-19. Profiled with immunoSEQ multiplex PCR; TCRdb holds only in-frame clones, not every one. The sample yields tens of thousands of clones, around 85% seen once. The sample was peripheral blood. These receptors were taken from a man aged 80 or over with acute or convalescent COVID-19.

The genes are TRBV5-8 and TRBJ2-7; 9 bases fit TRBD2. Germline CDR1 and CDR2: SGHTS and YDEGEE. Trimming removed 0 bases from V and 3 bases from J; junction bases left unmatched: 19. The CDR3 has 20 amino acids. CDR3 region: CASSLVYRRGGRGPFYEQYF. CDR3 nucleotides: TGTGCCAGCAGCTTGGTATATCGGCGGGGGGGGCGGGGGCCCTTCTACGAGCAGTACTTC.

The CDR3 nucleotides read TGTGCCAGCAGCCAAGACCTGGAGACACGGTCCAGGGGGGCACCCCTCCACTTT. Translating it yields CASSQDLETRSRGAPLHF. The V call is TRBV3-1 (or the pseudogene TRBV3-2), the J call TRBJ1-6; TRBD1 matches 7 bases. V lost 0 bases, J lost 11 bases, and 16 bases stayed unmatched. The CDR3 contains 18 residues. Germline V lookup: CDR1 LGHDT, CDR2 YNNKEL (reference sequence).

A word on this clone: One end of the junction is discordant with germline, which a read error may explain. The same CDR3 is also encoded by other DNA sequences in this sample. This chain connects TRBV7-2 to TRBJ1-2; D is unclear. The length of the CDR3 is 16 residues. Germline V gene lookup returns CDR1 SGHTA and CDR2 FQGNSA. This CDR3 is CASSLAMSSGGYGYTF. CDR3 DNA sequence: TGTGCCAGCAGCTTAGCTATGTCTTCGGGAGGCTATGGCTACACCTTT.

The rearrangement links TRBV6-5 to TRBJ1-2; D not certain. Germline loops: CDR1 MNHEY, CDR2 SVGAGI. V lost 6 bases and J lost 9, with 17 bases in between. The CDR3 is made up of 13 amino acids. CDR3 amino acids: CASRDTFLYRYTF. In DNA form, the CDR3 reads TGTGCCAGCAGAGACACCTTCCTTTATCGCTACACCTTC.

The count of this clone is one. The chain uses TRBV6-1 and TRBJ2-7; 7 bases match TRBD1. Germline values: CDR1 MNHNS, CDR2 SASEGT. Trimming took 1 base from V and 5 from J; bases not matched to a gene: 5. This CDR3 is 14 amino acids long. In nucleotides, the CDR3 is TGTGCCAGCAGTGAAGTTAGGGACAGCCACGAGCAGTACTTC. This encodes CASSEVRDSHEQYF.

V and J are TRBV6-5 and TRBJ1-3; possible D gene TRBD1, 5 bases. V shed 6 bases and J shed 0 bases, with 12 bases lying between them. The CDR3 sequence is 15 residues long. The germline gives CDR1 MNHEY, CDR2 SVGAGI. This CDR3 reads CASRGRGYSGNTIYF. The CDR3 DNA follows: TGTGCCAGCAGGGGTAGGGGATACTCTGGAAACACCATATATTTT.

The rearrangement links TRBV7-9 to TRBJ1-3, with D possibly TRBD1 on 6 matching bases. Deletions cut 5 bases from V and 7 bases from J, with 12 bases between. The CDR3 totals 13 residues. Germline assignment: CDR1 SEHNR and CDR2 FQNEAQ (reference sequence). In DNA, the CDR3 is TGTGCCAGCAGCCGAGATACAGGGAACACCATATATTTT. Residues: CASSRDTGNTIYF.

This rearrangement joins TRBV10-3 to TRBJ2-1, with a tentative D call TRBD1 (5 bases). V was shortened by 10 bases and J by 6 bases, with 16 bases between the two germline ends. The CDR3 spans 13 residues. Germline-derived CDR1 and CDR2 are ENHRY and SYGVKD. CDR3 sequence (DNA): TGTGCCACCTCTGACAGAGTCGCCAATGAGCAGTTCTTC. This encodes CATSDRVANEQFF.

The rearrangement uses TRBV19 and TRBJ2-3, with TRBD2 identical over 7 bases. This CDR3 has 14 amino acids. V lost 3 bases and J lost 1; bases outside the gene matches: 1. CDR1 and CDR2 (germline): LNHDA, SQIVND (reference sequence). The CDR3 protein is CASSIRGGTDTQYF. CDR3 nucleotides: TGTGCCAGTAGTATCCGGGGGGGCACAGATACGCAGTATTTT.

The chain joins TRBV6-4 to TRBJ2-1, with 11 bases that match TRBD2. The CDR3 is made up of 17 amino acids. The germline V gene encodes CDR1 MRHNA and CDR2 SNTAGT. The J segment lost 2 bases and the V segment lost 6 bases, leaving 9 bases of the junction unmatched. This CDR3 is CASSPDLAGGTYNEQFF. The CDR3 DNA sequence: TGTGCCAGCAGCCCCGACCTAGCGGGGGGCACCTACAATGAGCAGTTCTTC.

The gene calls are TRBV4-1 and TRBJ2-2; 9 bases fit TRBD2. CDR1 and CDR2 from the germline V gene are MGHRA and YSYEKL. V dropped 0 bases and J dropped 5; count of bases not matched to a gene: 4. CDR3 length: 16 residues. The CDR3 DNA is TGCGCCAGCAGCCAAGACCCCAGCGGGAGGACCGGGGAGCTGTTTTTT. This encodes CASSQDPSGRTGELFF.

This clone came up once. V and J are TRBV5-1 and TRBJ2-2, with 9 bases identical to TRBD2. From germline, CDR1 is SGHRS and CDR2 YFSETQ. The CDR3 is 16 amino acids. The ends lost 4 bases at V and 3 bases at J; junction bases unmatched: 7. DNA for the CDR3: TGCGCCAGCAGCCTACGAGCGGGAGGAGACACCGGGGAGCTGTTTTTT. Translating it yields CASSLRAGGDTGELFF.

The chain joins TRBV18 to TRBJ1-2, with 7 bases aligning to TRBD1. CDR1 KGHSH and CDR2 LQKENI come from the germline V gene. The CDR3 spans 15 residues. Unmatched junction bases numbered 10, after V lost 4 bases and J lost 5 bases. Written as DNA, the CDR3 is TGTGCCAGCTCACAAAGCCGGGACAGAGTATATGGCTACACCTTC. It yields the protein CASSQSRDRVYGYTF.

The V gene is TRBV6-6, the J gene TRBJ1-1; the match to TRBD1 covers 7 bases. Trimming removed 0 bases from V and 8 bases from J; junction bases left unmatched: 6. This CDR3 has 14 amino acids. Germline CDR1 MNHNY, CDR2 SVGAGI (reference sequence). The CDR3 DNA is TGTGCCAGCAGTTACTCGAATGAGGGACAGGAAGCTTTCTTT. Its protein product is CASSYSNEGQEAFF.

This rearrangement joins TRBV6-2 or TRBV6-3 to TRBJ2-4, with D perhaps TRBD2 (7 bases). Deletions cut 2 bases from V and 9 bases from J, with 17 bases between. The CDR3 has 15 residues. The germline V gene has CDR1 MNHEY and CDR2 SVGEGT. The CDR3 DNA follows: TGTGCCAGCAGTTACGGGGGGGGGCCACCTAGCATTCAGTACTTC. It yields the protein CASSYGGGPPSIQYF.

The chain couples TRBV10-3 to TRBJ2-5; perhaps TRBD2 as D (5 bases). The V gene's germline CDR1 is ENHRY and CDR2 SYGVKD. This CDR3 has 15 amino acids. Trimming shortened V by 5 bases and J by 2 bases, and 15 bases separated the two germline ends. The CDR3 sequence is CAISSPGGPQETQYF. In nucleotides, the CDR3 is TGTGCCATCAGTTCCCCCGGCGGGCCGCAAGAGACCCAGTACTTC.

This chain links TRBV19 with TRBJ2-3, with TRBD2 matching over 8 bases. Germline V CDR1 and CDR2: LNHDA, SQIVND (reference sequence). With V trimmed by 5 bases and J by 2 bases, 6 bases remained unmatched. CDR3 length: 15 amino acids. The CDR3 sequence is CASSGLAGFTDTQYF. The CDR3 coding sequence is TGTGCCAGTAGTGGCCTAGCGGGTTTCACAGATACGCAGTATTTT. Full variable domain (outside the CDR3, taken from reference TRBV19 and TRBJ2-3): DGGITQSPKYLFRKEGQNVTLSCEQNLNHDAMYWYRQDPGQGLRLIYYSQIVNDFQKGDIAEGYSVSREKKESFPLTVTSAQKNPTAFYLCASSGLAGFTDTQYFGPGTRLTVL.

The J gene is TRBJ2-1, the V gene TRBV10-3; 12 bases map to TRBD2. This CDR3 region has 16 residues. J gave up 5 bases and V 5 bases, and 7 bases lay outside the gene matches. Germline CDR1 and CDR2: ENHRY and SYGVKD. The CDR3 loop is CAISRGLAGTNNEQFF. In nucleotides, the CDR3 is TGTGCCATCAGTAGAGGACTAGCGGGAACAAACAATGAGCAGTTCTTC.

The chain joins TRBV14 to TRBJ1-2; the D gene is possibly TRBD1 (6 bases). The CDR3 has 15 amino acids. The germline V gene encodes CDR1 SGHDN and CDR2 FVKESK. Trimming removed 1 base from V and 4 bases from J, with 13 bases in between. CDR3 nucleotide sequence: TGTGCCAGCAGCCAAGTTGCAGGGGAGGGCTATGGCTACACCTTC. Translated, it gives CASSQVAGEGYGYTF. The full variable domain, completed using reference TRBV14 and TRBJ1-2, is EAGVTQFPSHSVIEKGQTVTLRCDPISGHDNLYWYRRVMGKEIKFLLHFVKESKQDESGMPNNRFLAERTGGTYSTLKVQPAELEDSGVYFCASSQVAGEGYGYTFGSGTRLTVV.

The genes are TRBV7-3 and TRBJ2-5; a weak D match, TRBD2 (5 bases). CDR1 and CDR2 from the germline V gene are SGHTA and FQGTGA. The CDR3 is 13 amino acids. V shed 5 bases and J shed 5 bases, with 12 bases lying between them. Here the CDR3 reads CASSRGIGETQYF. CDR3 DNA sequence: TGTGCCAGCAGCCGAGGGATAGGGGAGACCCAGTACTTC.

The chain links TRBV5-4 to TRBJ2-1; TRBD1 aligns across 10 bases. The CDR3 is 15 amino acids. With V trimmed by 4 bases and J by 2 bases, 3 bases remained unmatched. Germline V gives CDR1 SGHNT, CDR2 YYREEE (reference sequence). The CDR3 spells CASSVGQGAYNEQFF. The CDR3 DNA sequence: TGTGCCAGCAGCGTAGGACAGGGGGCCTACAATGAGCAGTTCTTC.